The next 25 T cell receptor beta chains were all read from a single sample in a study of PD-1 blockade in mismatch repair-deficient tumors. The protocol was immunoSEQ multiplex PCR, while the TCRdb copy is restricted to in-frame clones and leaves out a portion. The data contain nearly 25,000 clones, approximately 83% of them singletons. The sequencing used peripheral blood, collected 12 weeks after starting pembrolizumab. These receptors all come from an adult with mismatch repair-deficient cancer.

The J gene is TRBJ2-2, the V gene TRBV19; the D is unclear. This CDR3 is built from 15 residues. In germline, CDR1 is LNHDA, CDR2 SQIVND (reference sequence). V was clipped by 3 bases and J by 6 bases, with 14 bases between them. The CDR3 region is CASSILDPMSGELFF. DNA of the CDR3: TGTGCCAGTAGTATCCTTGATCCGATGTCCGGGGAGCTGTTTTTT.

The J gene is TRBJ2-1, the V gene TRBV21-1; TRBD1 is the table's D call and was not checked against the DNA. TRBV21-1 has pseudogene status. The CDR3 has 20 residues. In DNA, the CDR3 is TGTGCCAGCAGCAAAGAGGGGGAGAGGGGGCAGGATGAGATATACAATGAGCAGTTCTTC. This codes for CASSKEGERGQDEIYNEQFF.

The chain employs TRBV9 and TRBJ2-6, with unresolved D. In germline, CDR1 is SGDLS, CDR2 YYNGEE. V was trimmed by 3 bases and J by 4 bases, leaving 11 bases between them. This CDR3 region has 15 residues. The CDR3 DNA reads TGTGCCAGCAGCGGCACCAAGAACGGGGCCAACGTCCTGACTTTC. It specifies CASSGTKNGANVLTF.

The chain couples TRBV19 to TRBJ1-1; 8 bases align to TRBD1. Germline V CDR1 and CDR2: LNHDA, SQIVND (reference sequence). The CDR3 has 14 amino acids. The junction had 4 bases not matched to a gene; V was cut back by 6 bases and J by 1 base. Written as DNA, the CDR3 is TGTGCCAGTAGACCAGGGGGCTGGAACACTGAAGCTTTCTTT. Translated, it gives CASRPGGWNTEAFF.

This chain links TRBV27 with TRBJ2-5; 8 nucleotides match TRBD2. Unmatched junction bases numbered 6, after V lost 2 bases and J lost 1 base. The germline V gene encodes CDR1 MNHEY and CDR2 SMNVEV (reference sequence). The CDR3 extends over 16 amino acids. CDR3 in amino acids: CASSLLAGGIQETQYF. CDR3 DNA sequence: TGTGCCAGCAGTTTACTGGCGGGAGGAATCCAAGAGACCCAGTACTTC.

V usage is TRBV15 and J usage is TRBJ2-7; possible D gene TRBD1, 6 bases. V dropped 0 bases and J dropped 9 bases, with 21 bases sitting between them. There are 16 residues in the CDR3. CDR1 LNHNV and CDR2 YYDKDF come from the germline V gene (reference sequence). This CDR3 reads CATSRDLDSGPLGQYF. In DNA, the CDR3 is TGTGCCACCAGCAGAGATTTGGACAGCGGACCCCTAGGGCAGTACTTC.

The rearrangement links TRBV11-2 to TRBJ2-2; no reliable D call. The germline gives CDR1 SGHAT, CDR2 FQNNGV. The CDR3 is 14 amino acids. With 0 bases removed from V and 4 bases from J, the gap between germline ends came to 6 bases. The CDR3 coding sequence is TGTGCCAGCAGCTTAGATGGGTTCACCGGGGAGCTGTTTTTT. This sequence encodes CASSLDGFTGELFF.

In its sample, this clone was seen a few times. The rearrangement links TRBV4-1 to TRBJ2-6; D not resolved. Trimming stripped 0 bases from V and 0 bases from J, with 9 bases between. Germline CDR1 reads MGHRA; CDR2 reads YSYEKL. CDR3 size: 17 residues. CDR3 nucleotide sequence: TGCGCCAGCAGCCAAGAGCGGCAAGGCTCTGGGGCCAACGTCCTGACTTTC. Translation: CASSQERQGSGANVLTF.

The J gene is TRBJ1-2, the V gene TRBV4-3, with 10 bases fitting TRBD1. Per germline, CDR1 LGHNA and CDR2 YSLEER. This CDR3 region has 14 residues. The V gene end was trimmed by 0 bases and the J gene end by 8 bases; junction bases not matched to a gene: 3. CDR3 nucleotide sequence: TGCGCCAGCAGCCAAGAAGTGGACAGGGGGGGCTACACCTTC. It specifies CASSQEVDRGGYTF.

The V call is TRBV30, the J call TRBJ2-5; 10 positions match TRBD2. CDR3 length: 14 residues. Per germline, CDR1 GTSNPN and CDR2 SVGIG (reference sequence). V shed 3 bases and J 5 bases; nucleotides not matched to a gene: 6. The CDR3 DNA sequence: TGTGCCTGGAGCGCCGGGACTAGCGACGAGACCCAGTACTTC. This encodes CAWSAGTSDETQYF.

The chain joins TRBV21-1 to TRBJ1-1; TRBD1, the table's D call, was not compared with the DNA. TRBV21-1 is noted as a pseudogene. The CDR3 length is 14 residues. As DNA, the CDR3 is TGTGCCAGCAGCAGGGAAACAGGGGCAGTTGAAGCTTTCTTT. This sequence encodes CASSRETGAVEAFF.

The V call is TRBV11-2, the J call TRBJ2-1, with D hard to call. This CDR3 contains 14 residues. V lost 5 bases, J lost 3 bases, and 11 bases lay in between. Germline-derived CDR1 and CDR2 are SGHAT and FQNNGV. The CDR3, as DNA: TGTGCCAGCAGCCCTCGCGGAAACTACAATGAGCAGTTCTTC. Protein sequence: CASSPRGNYNEQFF.

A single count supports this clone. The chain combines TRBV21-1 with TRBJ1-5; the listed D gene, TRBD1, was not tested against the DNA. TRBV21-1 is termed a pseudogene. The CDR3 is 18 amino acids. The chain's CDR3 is CASSKGAGVGVFRQPQHF. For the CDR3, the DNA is TGTGCCAGCAGCAAAGGGGCAGGGGTAGGTGTGTTTAGACAGCCCCAGCATTTT.

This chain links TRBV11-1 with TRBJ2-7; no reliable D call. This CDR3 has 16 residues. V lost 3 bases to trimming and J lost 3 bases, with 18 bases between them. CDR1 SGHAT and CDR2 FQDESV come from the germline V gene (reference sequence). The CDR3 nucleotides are TGTGCCAGCAGCTTGGGCCCGGGTCCCCTCAGCTACGAGCAGTACTTC. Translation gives CASSLGPGPLSYEQYF.

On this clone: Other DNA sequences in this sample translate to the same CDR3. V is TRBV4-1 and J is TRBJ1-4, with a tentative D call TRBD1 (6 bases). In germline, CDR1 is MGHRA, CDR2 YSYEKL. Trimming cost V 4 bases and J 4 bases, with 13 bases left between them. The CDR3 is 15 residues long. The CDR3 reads CASSPTGRDNEKLFF. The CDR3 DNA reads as TGCGCCAGCAGCCCCACAGGGAGAGATAATGAAAAACTGTTTTTT.

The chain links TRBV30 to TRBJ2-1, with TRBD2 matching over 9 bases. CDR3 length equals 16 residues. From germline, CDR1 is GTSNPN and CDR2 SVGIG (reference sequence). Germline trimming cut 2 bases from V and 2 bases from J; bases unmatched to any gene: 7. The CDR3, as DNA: TGTGCCTGGAGTCTGGCGGGAGGGTTGGCCTACAATGAGCAGTTCTTC. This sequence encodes CAWSLAGGLAYNEQFF.

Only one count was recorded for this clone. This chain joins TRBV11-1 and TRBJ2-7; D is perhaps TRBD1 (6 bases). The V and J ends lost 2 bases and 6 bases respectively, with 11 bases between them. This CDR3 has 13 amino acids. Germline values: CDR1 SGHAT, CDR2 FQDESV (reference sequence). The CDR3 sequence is CASSLLGAGEQYF. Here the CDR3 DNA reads TGTGCCAGCAGCTTACTGGGGGCAGGCGAGCAGTACTTC.

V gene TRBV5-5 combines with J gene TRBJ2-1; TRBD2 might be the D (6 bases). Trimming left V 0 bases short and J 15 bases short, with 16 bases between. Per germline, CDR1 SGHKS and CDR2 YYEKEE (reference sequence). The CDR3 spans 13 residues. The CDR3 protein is CASSLGEKGLLFF. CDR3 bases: TGTGCCAGCAGCTTGGGGGAAAAGGGACTTCTGTTCTTC.

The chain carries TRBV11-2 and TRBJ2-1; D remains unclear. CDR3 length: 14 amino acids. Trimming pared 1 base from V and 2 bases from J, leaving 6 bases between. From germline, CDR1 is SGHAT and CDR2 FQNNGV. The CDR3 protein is CASSLAAAYNEQFF. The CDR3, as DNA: TGTGCCAGCAGCTTAGCCGCGGCCTACAATGAGCAGTTCTTC.

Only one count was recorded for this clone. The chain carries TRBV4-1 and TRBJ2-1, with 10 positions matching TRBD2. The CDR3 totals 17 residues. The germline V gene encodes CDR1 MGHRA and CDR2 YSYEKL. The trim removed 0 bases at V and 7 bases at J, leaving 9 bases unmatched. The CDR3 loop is CASSQDRGLAGENEQFF. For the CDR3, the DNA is TGCGCCAGCAGCCAAGATCGAGGGCTAGCGGGAGAAAATGAGCAGTTCTTC.

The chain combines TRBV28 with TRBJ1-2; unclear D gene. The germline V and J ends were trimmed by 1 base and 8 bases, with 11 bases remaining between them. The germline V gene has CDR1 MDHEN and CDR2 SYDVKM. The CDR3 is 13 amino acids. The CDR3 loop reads CASSLYPSAGYTF. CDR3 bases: TGTGCCAGCAGTTTATACCCTTCCGCCGGCTACACCTTC.

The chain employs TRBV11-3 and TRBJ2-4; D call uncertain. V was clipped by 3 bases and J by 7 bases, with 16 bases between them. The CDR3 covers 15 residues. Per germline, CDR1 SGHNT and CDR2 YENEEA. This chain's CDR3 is CASSFWEGQRNIQYF. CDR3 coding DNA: TGTGCCAGCAGCTTTTGGGAAGGGCAGAGGAACATTCAGTACTTC.

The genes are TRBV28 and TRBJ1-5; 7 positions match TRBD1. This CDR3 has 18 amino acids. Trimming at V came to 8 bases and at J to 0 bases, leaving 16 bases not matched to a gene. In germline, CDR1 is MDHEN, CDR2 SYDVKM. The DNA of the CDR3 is TGTGCCAGCGGTTCCTGGGACAGCGATATTTATAGCAATCAGCCCCAGCATTTT. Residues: CASGSWDSDIYSNQPQHF.

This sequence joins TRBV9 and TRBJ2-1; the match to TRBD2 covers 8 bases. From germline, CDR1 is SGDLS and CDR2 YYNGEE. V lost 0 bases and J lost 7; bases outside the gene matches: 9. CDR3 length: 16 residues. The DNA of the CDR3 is TGTGCCAGCAGCGTAGAAGGAGCGGGAGCGCATAATGAGCAGTTCTTC. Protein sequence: CASSVEGAGAHNEQFF.

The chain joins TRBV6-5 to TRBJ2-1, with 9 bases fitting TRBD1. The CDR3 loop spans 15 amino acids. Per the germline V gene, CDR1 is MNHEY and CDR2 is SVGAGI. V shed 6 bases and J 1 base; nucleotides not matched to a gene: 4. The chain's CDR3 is CASSLTGGSYNEQFF. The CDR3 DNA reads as TGTGCCAGCAGCTTGACAGGGGGTTCCTACAATGAGCAGTTCTTC.